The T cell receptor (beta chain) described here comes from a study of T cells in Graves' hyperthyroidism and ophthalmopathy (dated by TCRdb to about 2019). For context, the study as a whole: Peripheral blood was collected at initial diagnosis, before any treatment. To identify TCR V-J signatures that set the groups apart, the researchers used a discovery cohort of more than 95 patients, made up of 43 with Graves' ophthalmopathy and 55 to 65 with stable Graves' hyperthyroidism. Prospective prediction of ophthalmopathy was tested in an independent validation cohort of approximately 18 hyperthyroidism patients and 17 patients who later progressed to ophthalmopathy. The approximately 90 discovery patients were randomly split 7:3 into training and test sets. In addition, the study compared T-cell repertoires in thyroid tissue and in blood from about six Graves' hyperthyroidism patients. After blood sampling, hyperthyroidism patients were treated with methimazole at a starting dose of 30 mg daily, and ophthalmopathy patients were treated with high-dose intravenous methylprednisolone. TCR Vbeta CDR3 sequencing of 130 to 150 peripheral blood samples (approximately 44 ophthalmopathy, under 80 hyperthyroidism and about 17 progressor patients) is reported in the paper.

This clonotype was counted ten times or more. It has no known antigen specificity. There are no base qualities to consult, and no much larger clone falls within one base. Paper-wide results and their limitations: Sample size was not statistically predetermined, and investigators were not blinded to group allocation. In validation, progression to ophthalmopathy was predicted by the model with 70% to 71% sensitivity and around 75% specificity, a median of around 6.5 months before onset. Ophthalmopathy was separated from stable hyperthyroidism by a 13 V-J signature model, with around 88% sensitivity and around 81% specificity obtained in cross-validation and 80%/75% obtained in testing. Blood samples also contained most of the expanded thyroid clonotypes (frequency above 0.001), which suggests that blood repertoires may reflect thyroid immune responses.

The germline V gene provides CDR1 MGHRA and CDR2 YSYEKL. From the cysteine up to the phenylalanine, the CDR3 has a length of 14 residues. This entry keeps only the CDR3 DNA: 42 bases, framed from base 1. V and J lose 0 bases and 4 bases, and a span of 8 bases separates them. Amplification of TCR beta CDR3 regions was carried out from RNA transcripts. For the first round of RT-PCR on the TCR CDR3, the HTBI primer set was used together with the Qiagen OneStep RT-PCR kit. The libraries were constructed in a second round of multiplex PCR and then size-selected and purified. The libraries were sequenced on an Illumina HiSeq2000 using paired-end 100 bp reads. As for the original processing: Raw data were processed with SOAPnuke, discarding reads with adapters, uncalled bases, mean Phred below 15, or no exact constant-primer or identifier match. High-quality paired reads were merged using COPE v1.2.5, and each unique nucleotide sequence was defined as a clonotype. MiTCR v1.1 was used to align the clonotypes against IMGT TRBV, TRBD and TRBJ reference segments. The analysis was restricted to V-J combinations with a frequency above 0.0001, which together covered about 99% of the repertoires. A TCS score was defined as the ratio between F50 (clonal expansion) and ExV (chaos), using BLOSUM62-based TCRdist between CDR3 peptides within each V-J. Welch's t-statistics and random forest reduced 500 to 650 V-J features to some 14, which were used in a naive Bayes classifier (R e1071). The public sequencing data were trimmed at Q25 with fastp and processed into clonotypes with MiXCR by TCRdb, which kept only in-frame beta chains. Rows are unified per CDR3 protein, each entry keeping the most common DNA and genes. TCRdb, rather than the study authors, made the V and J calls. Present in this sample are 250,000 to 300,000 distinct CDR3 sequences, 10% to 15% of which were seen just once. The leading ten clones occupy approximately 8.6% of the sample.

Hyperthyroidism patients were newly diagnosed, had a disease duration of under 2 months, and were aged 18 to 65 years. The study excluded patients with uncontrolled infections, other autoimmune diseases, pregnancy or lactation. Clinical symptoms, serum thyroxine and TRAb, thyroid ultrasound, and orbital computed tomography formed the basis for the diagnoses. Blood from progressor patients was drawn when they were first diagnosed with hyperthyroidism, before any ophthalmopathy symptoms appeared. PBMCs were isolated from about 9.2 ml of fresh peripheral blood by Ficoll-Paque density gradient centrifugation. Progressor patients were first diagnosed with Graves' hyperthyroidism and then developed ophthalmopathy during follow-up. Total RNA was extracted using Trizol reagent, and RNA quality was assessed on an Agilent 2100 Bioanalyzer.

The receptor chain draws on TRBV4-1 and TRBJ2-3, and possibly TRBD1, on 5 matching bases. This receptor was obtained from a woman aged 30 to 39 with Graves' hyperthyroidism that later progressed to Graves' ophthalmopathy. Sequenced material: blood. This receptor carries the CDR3 CASSQDQGADTQYF. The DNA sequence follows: TGCGCCAGCAGCCAAGATCAGGGTGCAGATACGCAGTATTTT.